These 10 T cell receptor beta chains originate from one sample sequenced in a study of T cells after yellow fever vaccination. TCRdb fed the 5' RACE reads into MiXCR, producing one record per CDR3 protein. The profile shows around 300,000 distinct CDR3 sequences, 10% to 15% of them singletons. The sample was CD4+ T cells sorted from PBMCs, taken 45 days after the yellow fever booster vaccination. These receptor sequences come from a young man who received the YFV17D yellow fever vaccine.

The chain is built from TRBV4-3 and TRBJ2-7; D is possibly TRBD2 (6 bases). CDR1 and CDR2 (germline): LGHNA, YSLEER. V was shortened by 0 bases and J by 6 bases, with 15 bases between the two germline ends. This CDR3 contains 15 residues. The CDR3 DNA sequence: TGCGCCAGCAGCCAAGAGTTTGCGGGGAGCGGCGAGCAGTACTTC. It codes for CASSQEFAGSGEQYF.

As DNA, the CDR3 is TGTGCCAGCAGTTCGAATAGCGGGAGGGCCCTGGCAGATACGCAGTATTTT. Amino acids: CASSSNSGRALADTQYF. This rearrangement joins TRBV28 to TRBJ2-3; TRBD2 matches 11 bases. Per the germline V gene, CDR1 is MDHEN and CDR2 is SYDVKM. This CDR3 comprises 17 residues. V was pared by 4 bases and J by 4 bases, with 10 bases of the junction left unmatched. The full variable domain, completed using reference TRBV28 and TRBJ2-3, is DVKVTQSSRYLVKRTGEKVFLECVQDMDHENMFWYRQDPGLGLRLIYFSYDVKMKEKGDIPEGYSVSREKKERFSLILESASTNQTSMYLCASSSNSGRALADTQYFGPGTRLTVL.

The chain carries TRBV5-8 and TRBJ1-5; 7 nucleotides align to TRBD1. The CDR3 extends over 14 amino acids. Germline V CDR1 and CDR2: SGHTS, YDEGEE. V dropped 3 bases and J dropped 5; count of bases not matched to a gene: 5. The CDR3 DNA reads as TGTGCCAGCAGCTCAGGGGGGGGGTATCAGCCCCAGCATTTT. This sequence encodes CASSSGGGYQPQHF.

Worth noting for this clonotype: The junction departs from germline at one end; a sequencing error may be responsible. The V call is TRBV4-3, the J call TRBJ2-7; 7 bases map to TRBD2. The CDR3 contains 15 residues. Looked up from germline, CDR1 is LGHNA and CDR2 is YSLEER. DNA of the CDR3: TGCGGCAGCAGCCAAGGACGGGGAGGGTCCTACGAGCAGTACTTC. Encoded protein: CGSSQGRGGSYEQYF.

This clonotype was detected only a few times. The CDR3 reads CASSFGTGVEAYEQYF. The CDR3 DNA follows: TGTGCCAGCAGTTTCGGGACAGGGGTTGAGGCCTACGAGCAGTACTTC. V and J are TRBV27 and TRBJ2-7; 10 bases are shared with TRBD1. With V trimmed by 3 bases and J by 2 bases, 7 bases remained unmatched. The length of the CDR3 is 16 residues. Per the germline V gene, CDR1 is MNHEY and CDR2 is SMNVEV (reference sequence).

In its sample, this clonotype was seen a few times. The rearrangement uses TRBV11-2 and TRBJ1-1; no clear D gene. In germline, CDR1 is SGHAT, CDR2 FQNNGV. V gave up 5 bases and J gave up 7 bases, with 20 bases separating them. CDR3 size: 15 residues. The CDR3, as DNA: TGTGCCAGCAGCCCCCGGACCGGCGGATTTGATGAAGCTTTCTTT. Its protein is CASSPRTGGFDEAFF.

The chain uses TRBV1 and TRBJ2-4; TRBD1 is the table's D call and was not checked against the DNA. TRBV1 corresponds to a pseudogene. CDR3 size: 17 residues. CDR3 amino acids: CTSSQGGQGGSQNIQYF. For the CDR3, the DNA is TGCACCAGCAGCCAAGGGGGACAGGGCGGGTCTCAAAACATTCAGTACTTC.

This clonotype was recorded at least ten times. This sequence joins TRBV20-1 and TRBJ2-5, with D hard to call. This CDR3 is built from 10 residues. Trimming took 7 bases from V and 9 from J, leaving 12 bases between them. Germline lookup yields CDR1 DFQATT and CDR2 SNEGSKA (reference sequence). CDR3 region: CSVTSFPQYF. The DNA for the CDR3 is TGCAGTGTTACGTCGTTCCCCCAGTACTTC.

Here the CDR3 DNA reads TGTGCCAGCAGTTACGTAGCGGGAGGGGTCTCCTACGAGCAGTACTTC. This gives the protein CASSYVAGGVSYEQYF. The gene calls are TRBV6-5 and TRBJ2-7; 11 bases fit TRBD2. Germline CDR1 is MNHEY and CDR2 is SVGAGI. This CDR3 is 16 amino acids long. The ends lost 2 bases at V and 0 bases at J; junction bases unmatched: 3.

This rearrangement joins TRBV20-1 to TRBJ1-5; tentative D call: TRBD1 (5 bases). Trimming left V 3 bases short and J 5 bases short, with 11 bases between. CDR3 length equals 13 residues. In germline, CDR1 is DFQATT, CDR2 SNEGSKA (reference sequence). Here the CDR3 reads CSASPGTDQPQHF. The CDR3 DNA reads as TGCAGTGCTAGCCCCGGGACGGATCAGCCCCAGCATTTT.